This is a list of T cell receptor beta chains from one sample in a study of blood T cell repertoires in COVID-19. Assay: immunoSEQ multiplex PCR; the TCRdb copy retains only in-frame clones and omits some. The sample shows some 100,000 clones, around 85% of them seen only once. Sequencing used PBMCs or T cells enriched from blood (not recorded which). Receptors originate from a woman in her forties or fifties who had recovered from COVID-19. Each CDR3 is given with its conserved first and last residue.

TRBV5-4 CASSRFPGTTGGYEQYF
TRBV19 CASSISHGKLFF
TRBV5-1 CASSQNTDTQYF
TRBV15 CATSREAGPQPQHF
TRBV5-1 CASRLQGYGNEKLFF
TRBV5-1 CASSQTSGRNTGELFF
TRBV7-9 CASSFPGLNTEAFF
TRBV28 CASSLDREKQYF
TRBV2 CASSVGGADGYTF
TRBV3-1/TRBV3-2 CASSQARPGSNYGYTF
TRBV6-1 CASSEDVEWGVLDTQYF
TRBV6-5 CASSYGFASGDNEQFF
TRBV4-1 CASSQDRDNPSTDTQYF
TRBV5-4 CASSFGASGGWGETQYF
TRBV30 CAWSVRAEAFF
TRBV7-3 CASSLKVGADNSPLHF
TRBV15 CATSAKLVGGSYYGYTF
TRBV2 CASSVFTDTQYF
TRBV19 CASSTSDRGVNGYTF
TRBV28 CASSLAQGAYEQYF
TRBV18 CASSPSSEGQPQHF
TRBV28 CASTDRGGHEQYF
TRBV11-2 CASSLFPGQGTGYTF
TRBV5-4 CASSSPADRGKNIQYF
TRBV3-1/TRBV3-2 CASSQDPVWDRGTYEQYF
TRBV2 CASSATLTGRGAPLHF
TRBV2 CATTQGAGNTEAFF
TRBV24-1 CATSDLDTEQFF
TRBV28 CASSLTGLGSGNTIYF
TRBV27 CASSLEAGTSGRAEQFF
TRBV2 CASSERASGFYNEQFF
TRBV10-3 CALSQGPTDTQYF
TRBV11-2 CASSPRGNTEAFF
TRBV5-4 CASSLDLGVYEQYF
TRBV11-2 CASSLGDRGHNSPLHF
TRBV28 CASSLMVAVDGYTF